This is a list of T cell receptor beta chains from one sample in a study of T-cell memory formation after mild COVID-19. TCRdb ran MiXCR on the 5' RACE reads and lists one entry per CDR3 protein. The top ten clones hold 22% of a sample with 270,000 or so distinct CDR3 sequences, roughly a sixth of them seen once. What was sequenced was PBMCs or a T cell subset sorted from them (not recorded which). Source of these receptors: a man younger than 35 who had mild COVID-19 (a few samples of this study predate the infection). Cell type and time point are not known. Each CDR3 is given with its conserved first and last residue. Each record gives: D gene, CDR3 length, J gene, V gene, CDR3 protein. D genes are given only for firm matches.

D gene: TRBD1
CDR3 length: 15
J gene: TRBJ1-1
V gene: TRBV7-2
CDR3 protein: CASSPRQGSNTEAFF

D gene: TRBD1
CDR3 length: 15
J gene: TRBJ1-1
V gene: TRBV5-4
CDR3 protein: CASSLVGVRGQVAFF

D gene: TRBD1
CDR3 length: 16
J gene: TRBJ2-4
V gene: TRBV18
CDR3 protein: CASSPTTGATRYIQYF

D gene: TRBD1
CDR3 length: 19
J gene: TRBJ2-6
V gene: TRBV6-2/TRBV6-3
CDR3 protein: CASRTRYRGPGSGANVLTF

D gene: TRBD1
CDR3 length: 12
J gene: TRBJ2-7
V gene: TRBV6-1
CDR3 protein: CASKQGVYEQYF

D gene: .
CDR3 length: 15
J gene: TRBJ1-5
V gene: TRBV7-9
CDR3 protein: CASSRGYGSDQPQHF

D gene: .
CDR3 length: 15
J gene: TRBJ1-1
V gene: TRBV5-4
CDR3 protein: CASSLAMGLNTEAFF

D gene: .
CDR3 length: 13
J gene: TRBJ2-3
V gene: TRBV20-1
CDR3 protein: CSADPDRGDTQYF

D gene: .
CDR3 length: 15
J gene: TRBJ2-1
V gene: TRBV10-3
CDR3 protein: CAISERGPSYNEQFF

D gene: .
CDR3 length: 13
J gene: TRBJ2-3
V gene: TRBV19
CDR3 protein: CASGHGGTDTQYF

D gene: .
CDR3 length: 12
J gene: TRBJ1-2
V gene: TRBV2
CDR3 protein: CASRRDLYGYTF

D gene: TRBD2
CDR3 length: 17
J gene: TRBJ2-1
V gene: TRBV7-6
CDR3 protein: CASTSEERGGSYNEQFF

D gene: TRBD2
CDR3 length: 16
J gene: TRBJ2-7
V gene: TRBV29-1
CDR3 protein: CSVDGLAGGQAYEQYF

D gene: TRBD1
CDR3 length: 18
J gene: TRBJ2-1
V gene: TRBV3-1
CDR3 protein: CASSQDSRFLAGGNEQFF

D gene: TRBD1
CDR3 length: 16
J gene: TRBJ2-2
V gene: TRBV4-1
CDR3 protein: CASSLQGVPNTGELFF

D gene: .
CDR3 length: 15
J gene: TRBJ2-1
V gene: TRBV14
CDR3 protein: CASSQERPFYNEQFF

D gene: .
CDR3 length: 14
J gene: TRBJ2-4
V gene: TRBV12-3/TRBV12-4
CDR3 protein: CASSPGLSVDIQYF

D gene: TRBD1
CDR3 length: 15
J gene: TRBJ1-5
V gene: TRBV19
CDR3 protein: CASSDRVYSNQPQHF

D gene: TRBD1
CDR3 length: 15
J gene: TRBJ1-5
V gene: TRBV5-1
CDR3 protein: CASSPGQGIGQPQHF